This T cell receptor beta chain was identified during a study of cytomegalovirus exposure and HLA in healthy donors. General study findings and limits: Altogether, 160 or so TCR beta chains were recorded as cytomegalovirus-associated. For most TCR beta V segments, an earlier analysis put the productive rate at about 87% or about 30% of the time. Donor immune exposure was known only as CMV serostatus.

About this clone: Its target is not known.

It was with 60 Vbeta and 13 Jbeta primers that the PCR ran. TCRdb's copy holds only in-frame clones and misses some; the assay was immunoSEQ multiplex PCR. The data hold about 130,000 clones, with about 15% observed a single time. Trimming removed 0 bases from V and 0 bases from J, with 9 bases in between. Germline lookup yields CDR1 SGDLS and CDR2 YYNGEE. This CDR3 spans 16 amino acids. The V gene is TRBV9, the J gene TRBJ2-2; tentative D call: TRBD2 (6 bases). What was sequenced was PBMCs. The source is a female donor in good health and CMV-seropositive. As DNA, the CDR3 is TGTGCCAGCAGCGTAGCCGGCGGGACGAACACCGGGGAGCTGTTTTTT. Its protein product is CASSVAGGTNTGELFF. Based on the CDR3 plus reference TRBV9 and TRBJ2-2, the full variable domain is DSGVTQTPKHLITATGQRVTLRCSPRSGDLSVYWYQQSLDQGLQFLIQYYNGEERAKGNILERFSAQQFPDLHSELNLSSLELGDSALYFCASSVAGGTNTGELFFGEGSRLTVL.